These 9 T cell receptor beta chains were sequenced from one sample in a study of quantifying T cell responses using KT2 cells. The wider study: cDNA was made from DNase-treated RNA using alpha and beta constant primers.

Each cDNA got a UMI-containing oligo ligated at its 3' end. The first PCR ran three to four cycles with an equimolar RC1.1 and RC1.2 beta primer mix. TCRdb reprocessed the UMI-ligation and nested PCR reads via MiXCR and lists one record per CDR3 protein. The data contain about 32,000 distinct CDR3 sequences, 7.3% of them seen just once; the ten biggest clones take up approximately 14%. Sequenced sample: PBMCs spiked with cells of the T cell clone KT2. The origin of the receptors is a human donor.

This clonotype came up many times. This rearrangement joins TRBV10-3 to TRBJ1-1, with a possible D match to TRBD1 (6 bases). V lost 6 bases and J lost 0, with 11 bases in between. Germline CDR1 is ENHRY and CDR2 is SYGVKD. CDR3 length: 14 residues. CDR3 coding DNA: TGTGCCATCAGGGGGGCAGGGGTGAACACTGAAGCTTTCTTT. This encodes CAIRGAGVNTEAFF.

This clonotype occurred a few times. This chain uses TRBV28 with TRBJ2-3, with TRBD2 matching over 13 bases. CDR3 length: 16 residues. Germline loops: CDR1 MDHEN, CDR2 SYDVKM. The ends lost 5 bases at V and 6 bases at J; junction bases unmatched: 8. Here the CDR3 reads CASSRTSGGPGDTQYF. CDR3 bases: TGTGCCAGCAGTCGGACTAGCGGGGGCCCTGGGGATACGCAGTATTTT. The full variable domain, completed using reference TRBV28 and TRBJ2-3, is DVKVTQSSRYLVKRTGEKVFLECVQDMDHENMFWYRQDPGLGLRLIYFSYDVKMKEKGDIPEGYSVSREKKERFSLILESASTNQTSMYLCASSRTSGGPGDTQYFGPGTRLTVL.

This clonotype appeared a few times. The J gene is TRBJ2-5, the V gene TRBV2, with 11 bases matching TRBD2. Germline V lookup: CDR1 SNHLY, CDR2 FYNNEI. CDR3 length: 15 amino acids. V was pared by 7 bases and J by 4 bases, with 8 bases of the junction left unmatched. CDR3 loop: CASKRSGRAGETQYF. For the CDR3, the DNA is TGTGCCAGCAAACGTAGCGGGAGGGCCGGAGAGACCCAGTACTTC. The full variable domain, completed using reference TRBV2 and TRBJ2-5, is EPEVTQTPSHQVTQMGQEVILRCVPISNHLYFYWYRQILGQKVEFLVSFYNNEISEKSEIFDDQFSVERPDGSNFTLKIRSTKLEDSAMYFCASKRSGRAGETQYFGPGTRLLVL.

Comment on this clonotype: This may stem from a read error, because a much larger clone lies one nucleotide away. The chain carries TRBV9 and TRBJ1-3; no firm D call. The germline V gene has CDR1 SGDLS and CDR2 YYNGEE. The CDR3 sequence is 16 residues long. The chain's CDR3 is CASSPLPGSSGDTIYF. CDR3 nucleotide sequence: TGTGCCAGCAGTCCCCTTCCAGGAAGCTCTGGAGACACCATATATTTT.

This clonotype was seen repeatedly, ten times or more. J is TRBJ2-6 and V is TRBV4-2; 7 bases fit TRBD2. The CDR3 runs to 18 residues. The J segment lost 0 bases and the V segment lost 3 bases, leaving 8 bases of the junction unmatched. Germline loops: CDR1 LGHNA, CDR2 YNFKEQ. In nucleotides, the CDR3 is TGTGCCAGCAGCCAGGGACTAACTATTGCCTCTGGGGCCAACGTCCTGACTTTC. Translated: CASSQGLTIASGANVLTF.

Only a few counts were recorded for this clonotype. The rearrangement uses TRBV6-5 and TRBJ2-1, with 12 bases aligning to TRBD2. V trimming: 6 bases; J trimming: 8 bases; junction bases outside the gene matches: 8. CDR1 and CDR2 from the germline V gene are MNHEY and SVGAGI. The CDR3 consists of 15 residues. The CDR3: CASSRGLAGGDEQFF. In DNA, the CDR3 is TGTGCCAGCAGCCGCGGGCTAGCGGGGGGGGATGAGCAGTTCTTC.

This clonotype was counted at least ten times. This chain connects TRBV12-3 or TRBV12-4 to TRBJ1-2; 8 nucleotides line up with TRBD1. The CDR3 consists of 14 residues. The J segment lost 5 bases and the V segment lost 5 bases, leaving 7 bases of the junction unmatched. CDR3 residues: CASSPRTGRYGYTF. CDR3 sequence (DNA): TGTGCCAGCAGTCCGAGGACAGGGCGATATGGCTACACCTTC.

The chain couples TRBV14 to TRBJ2-5, with TRBD2 as a possible D gene (7 bases). From germline, CDR1 is SGHDN and CDR2 FVKESK. V was pared by 1 base and J by 5 bases, with 17 bases between. This CDR3 is 16 amino acids long. CDR3 bases: TGTGCCAGCAGCCAAGTTAAGCGGAAGGGGGGGGAGACCCAGTACTTC. Its protein is CASSQVKRKGGETQYF. Full variable domain (remainder filled in from reference TRBV14 and TRBJ2-5): EAGVTQFPSHSVIEKGQTVTLRCDPISGHDNLYWYRRVMGKEIKFLLHFVKESKQDESGMPNNRFLAERTGGTYSTLKVQPAELEDSGVYFCASSQVKRKGGETQYFGPGTRLLVL.

This clonotype was seen at least ten times. V and J are TRBV6-1 and TRBJ2-2; tentative D call: TRBD1 (7 bases). CDR3 length: 14 amino acids. The V and J ends lost 6 bases and 3 bases respectively, with 11 bases between them. The germline CDR1 and CDR2 sequences are MNHNS and SASEGT. CDR3 bases: TGTGCCAGCAGCCGCGGGACAGACACCGGGGAGCTGTTTTTT. Protein product: CASSRGTDTGELFF.